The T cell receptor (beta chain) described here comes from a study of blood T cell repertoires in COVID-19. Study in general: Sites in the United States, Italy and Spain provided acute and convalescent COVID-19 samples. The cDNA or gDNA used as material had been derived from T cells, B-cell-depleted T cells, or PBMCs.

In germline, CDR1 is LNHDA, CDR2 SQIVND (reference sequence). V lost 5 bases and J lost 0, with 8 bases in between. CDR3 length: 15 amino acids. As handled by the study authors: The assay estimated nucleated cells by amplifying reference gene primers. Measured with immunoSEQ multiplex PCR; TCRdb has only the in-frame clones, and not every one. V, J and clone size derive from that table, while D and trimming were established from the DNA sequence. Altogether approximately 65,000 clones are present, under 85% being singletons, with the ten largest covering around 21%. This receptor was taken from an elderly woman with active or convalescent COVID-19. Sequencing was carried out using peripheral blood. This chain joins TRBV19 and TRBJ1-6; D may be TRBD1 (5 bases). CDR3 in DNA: TGTGCCAGTAGTGACAGAGGCTCCTATAATTCACCCCTCCACTTT. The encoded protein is CASSDRGSYNSPLHF.